This T cell receptor beta chain emerged from a study of T cells in Graves' hyperthyroidism and ophthalmopathy (dated by TCRdb to about 2019). Concerning the study at large: Peripheral blood was collected at initial diagnosis, before any treatment. Thyroid tissue and blood T-cell repertoires from six Graves' hyperthyroidism patients were also compared in the study. The 100 or so discovery patients were randomly divided into training and test sets at a 7:3 ratio. TCR Vbeta CDR3 sequencing of some 140 peripheral blood samples (43 ophthalmopathy, under 80 hyperthyroidism and approximately 17 progressor patients) is reported in the paper. An independent validation cohort of 18 to 20 hyperthyroidism patients and 15 or so patients who later progressed to ophthalmopathy tested prospective prediction of ophthalmopathy. To identify TCR V-J signatures that set the groups apart, the researchers used a discovery cohort of approximately 98 patients, made up of approximately 43 with Graves' ophthalmopathy and about 60 with stable Graves' hyperthyroidism. Following sampling, methimazole starting at 30 mg daily was given to hyperthyroidism patients, and high-dose intravenous methylprednisolone was given to ophthalmopathy patients.

The CDR3 has 16 amino acids, counting the end cysteine and phenylalanine. This entry keeps only the CDR3 DNA: 48 bases, framed from base 1. The germline V gene sets CDR1 to SGHRS and CDR2 to YFSETQ. Moderately to severely active disease, a Clinical Activity Score of at least 3, a NOSPECS grade of at least 4, and a duration under 3 months were present in ophthalmopathy patients. Patients with uncontrolled infections, other autoimmune diseases, pregnancy or lactation were excluded. Diagnoses were based on clinical symptoms, serum thyroxine and TRAb, thyroid ultrasound and orbital computed tomography. PBMCs were isolated from 7.5 to 10 ml of fresh peripheral blood by Ficoll-Paque density gradient centrifugation. Total RNA was extracted with Trizol reagent, and quality was checked on an Agilent 2100 Bioanalyzer. Details on this clonotype: Its antigen is not yet known. A read error may account for a junction end that differs from germline.

Paper-wide results and their limitations: Most expanded thyroid clonotypes (frequency above 0.001) were also found in blood, which suggests that blood repertoires may mirror thyroid immune responses. No statistical method was used to fix the sample size in advance, and group allocation was not hidden from the investigators. Ophthalmopathy was separated from stable hyperthyroidism by a 13 V-J signature model, with approximately 89% sensitivity and about 81% specificity obtained in cross-validation and 80%/75% obtained in testing. In validation, the model predicted progression to ophthalmopathy a median of roughly six months before onset, with around 70% sensitivity and 72.22% specificity.

Amplification of TCR beta CDR3 regions was carried out from RNA transcripts. The TCR CDR3 was subjected to a first round of RT-PCR using the HTBI primer set and the Qiagen OneStep RT-PCR kit. Libraries were constructed in a second round of multiplex PCR, after which size selection and purification were performed. Sequencing of the libraries was done on an Illumina HiSeq2000 using paired-end 100 bp reads. Regarding the original processing steps: SOAPnuke was used to process the raw data, throwing out any read that contained adapters or uncalled bases, had a mean Phred below 15, or lacked an exact constant-primer or identifier match. COPE v1.2.5 was used to merge the high-quality paired reads, and each unique nucleotide sequence was defined as a clonotype. MiTCR v1.1 was used to align the clonotypes against IMGT TRBV, TRBD and TRBJ reference segments. Only V-J combinations with frequency above 0.0001, covering about 99% of repertoires, were analysed. A TCS score was defined as the ratio of F50 (clonal expansion) to E x V (chaos), with BLOSUM62-based TCRdist applied between CDR3 peptides within each V-J. Welch's t-statistics and random forest reduced fewer than 600 V-J features to 10 to 15, which were used in a naive Bayes classifier (R e1071). Through fastp at Q25 and MiXCR, TCRdb rebuilt clones from the public reads, retaining in-frame beta chains. For every CDR3 protein sequence, its rows merge into one entry that carries the most common genes and DNA. Clone size and V and J calls follow TCRdb, not the original study. This sample has around 600,000 distinct CDR3 sequences in its table, and 16% of those were observed once. 2.5% to 4% of the sample goes to the ten largest clones.

Recombination connected TRBV5-1 to TRBJ2-1; tentative D gene TRBD2, with 5 bases matching. What was sequenced was blood. This clonotype was obtained from a woman aged 40-49 years with Graves' ophthalmopathy. The DNA is TGTGCCAGCAGGCTTGTAGCGTCAGGAACCTACAATGAGCAGTTCTTC. This is translated as CASRLVASGTYNEQFF.